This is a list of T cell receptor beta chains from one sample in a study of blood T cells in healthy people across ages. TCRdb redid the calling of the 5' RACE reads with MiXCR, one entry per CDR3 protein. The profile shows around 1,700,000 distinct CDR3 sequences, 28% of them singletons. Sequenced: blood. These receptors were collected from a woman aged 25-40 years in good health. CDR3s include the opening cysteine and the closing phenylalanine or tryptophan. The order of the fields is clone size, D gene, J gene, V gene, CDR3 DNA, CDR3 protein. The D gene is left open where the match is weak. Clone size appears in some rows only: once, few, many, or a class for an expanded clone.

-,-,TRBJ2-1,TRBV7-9,TGTGCCAGCAGCTTAGGGGCTAGCGAACAGAAGCAGTTCTTC,CASSLGASEQKQFF
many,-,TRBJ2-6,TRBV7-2,TGTGCCAGCAGCCCCCAACCAGGGACTGGGGCCAACGTCCTGACTTTC,CASSPQPGTGANVLTF
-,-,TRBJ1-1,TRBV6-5,TGTGCCAGCAGTCGAGCCCTGGCGGAGAACACTGAAGCTTTCTTT,CASSRALAENTEAFF
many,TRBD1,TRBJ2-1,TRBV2,TGTGCCAGCAGTGTTGACAGGGGGCATGAGCAGTTCTTC,CASSVDRGHEQFF
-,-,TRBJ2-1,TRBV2,TGTGCCAGCAGGGAGAGACGGGACGGTAACAATGAGCAGTTCTTC,CASRERRDGNNEQFF
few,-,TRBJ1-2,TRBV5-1,TGCGCCAGCAGGCCAGGGTCTCATCCGTCGGGCTACACCTTC,CASRPGSHPSGYTF
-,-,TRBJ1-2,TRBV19,TGTGCCATCCAAACAGGGTCCTATGGCTACACCTTC,CAIQTGSYGYTF
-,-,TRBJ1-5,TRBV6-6,TGTGCCAGCAGTTCCGGCAAGCATCAGCCCCAGCATTTT,CASSSGKHQPQHF
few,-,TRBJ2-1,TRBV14,TGTGCCAGCAGCCAAGAATCGGGAGAGGTCTACAATGAGCAGTTCTTC,CASSQESGEVYNEQFF
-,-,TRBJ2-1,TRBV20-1,TGCAGTGCTAATGGGGCCACCTACAATGAGCAGTTCTTC,CSANGATYNEQFF
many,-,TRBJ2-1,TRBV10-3,TGTGCCATCAGTCCGGACCAGGACCTAAGTCGGTTCTTC,CAISPDQDLSRFF
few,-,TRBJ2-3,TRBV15,TGTGCCACCATGGAGGGGGCGACCCCGAATACGCAGTATTTT,CATMEGATPNTQYF
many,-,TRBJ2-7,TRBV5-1,TGCGCCAGCAGCTTGGAGACACACTACGAGCAGTACTTC,CASSLETHYEQYF
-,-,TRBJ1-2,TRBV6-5,TGTGCCAGCAGTTTATCCGACAGCTATGGCTACACCTTC,CASSLSDSYGYTF
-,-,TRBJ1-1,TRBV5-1,TGCGCCAGCAGCTTGGAGGGACCTATGAACACTGAAGCTTTCTTT,CASSLEGPMNTEAFF
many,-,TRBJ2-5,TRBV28,TGTGCCAGCAGCTTAGGCGGGCGGCGGGAGACCCAGTACTTC,CASSLGGRRETQYF
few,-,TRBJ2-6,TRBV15,TGTGCCACCAGAGGCGATTTCCAGTACGGGGCCAACGTCCTGACTTTC,CATRGDFQYGANVLTF
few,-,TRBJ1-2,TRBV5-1,TGCGCCAGCAGCCCTCAGGGTAGCGACAACTCTAACTATGGCTACACCTTC,CASSPQGSDNSNYGYTF
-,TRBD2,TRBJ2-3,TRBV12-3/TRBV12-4,TGTGCCAGCAGGGTACTAGGACTAGCGGGAGATACGCAGTATTTT,CASRVLGLAGDTQYF
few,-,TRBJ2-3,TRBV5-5,TGTGCCAGCAGCGGGGGCCCACTACTTAGCGAGATGAATACGCAGTATTTT,CASSGGPLLSEMNTQYF
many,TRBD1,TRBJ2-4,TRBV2,TGTGCCAGCAGTGCGAGGGGGCAGGGAAACATTCAGTACTTC,CASSARGQGNIQYF
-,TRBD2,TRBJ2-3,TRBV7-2,TGTGCCAGCAGCTTTAGCGGGAGGGCCCGGGGAGATACGCAGTATTTT,CASSFSGRARGDTQYF
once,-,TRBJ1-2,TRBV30,TGTGCCTGGAGTGCGATGGGGGGAGCCTATGGCTACACCTTC,CAWSAMGGAYGYTF
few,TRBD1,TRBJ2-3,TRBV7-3,TGTGCCAGCAGCCTTGGGACAGGAATCACAGATACGCAGTATTTT,CASSLGTGITDTQYF
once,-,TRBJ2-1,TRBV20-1,TGCAGTGCCCCGTCTCGTACGGGACCCGGATACAATGAGCAGTTCTTC,CSAPSRTGPGYNEQFF
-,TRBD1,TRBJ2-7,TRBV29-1,TGCAGCACAGGGGGTCGGGGCTACGAGCAGTACTTC,CSTGGRGYEQYF
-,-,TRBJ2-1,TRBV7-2,TGTGCCAGCAGCTTAGTTTCCGGGGTCAATGAGCAGTTCTTC,CASSLVSGVNEQFF
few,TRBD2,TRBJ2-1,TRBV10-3,TGTGCCATCAGTGAGAGGGATAGCGGGAGGACCCACAATGAGCAGTTCTTC,CAISERDSGRTHNEQFF
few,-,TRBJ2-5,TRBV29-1,TGCAGCGTTGGGGGACGGGGGCTGGCCCAAGAGACCCAGTACTTC,CSVGGRGLAQETQYF
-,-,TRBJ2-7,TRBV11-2,TGTGCCAGCAGCTTAGAGCGGAAATTTTCCGACAATGAGCAGTACTTC,CASSLERKFSDNEQYF
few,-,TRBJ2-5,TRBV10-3,TGTGCCATCAGTGCTGCAGGAGAGACCCAGTACTTC,CAISAAGETQYF
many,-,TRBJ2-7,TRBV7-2,TGTGCCAGCAGTGTTAGGCCAAGCGCCTACGAGCAGTACTTC,CASSVRPSAYEQYF
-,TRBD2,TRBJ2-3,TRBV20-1,TGCAGTGCTAGTCCCGCTAGCGGGAGGACAGATACGCAGTATTTT,CSASPASGRTDTQYF